This TCR beta chain was recorded in a study of T-cell memory formation after mild COVID-19. TCRdb independently ran MiXCR on the 5' RACE reads; one entry per CDR3 protein. This repertoire shows hundreds of thousands of distinct CDR3 sequences, around 20% found once; its top ten account for 20% to 25%. The origin of this receptor is a man between 18 and 35 years old who had mild COVID-19 (a few samples of this study predate the infection). Cell type and time point are not known. The sample consisted of PBMCs or a T cell subset sorted from them (not recorded which).

The CDR3, as DNA: TGTGCCAGCAGCCCGCATGGGGAGACCCAGTACTTC. Translation gives CASSPHGETQYF. This sequence joins TRBV7-9 and TRBJ2-5; D unclear. This CDR3 has 12 amino acids. V was pared by 5 bases and J by 5 bases, with 9 bases between. Per the germline V gene, CDR1 is SEHNR and CDR2 is FQNEAQ (reference sequence).